A single sample is the source of the 14 T cell receptor beta chains below, sequenced in a study of graft-versus-host responses after intestinal transplantation. Antigens of these TCRs are unknown. Here immunoSEQ multiplex PCR was the method, and the copy in TCRdb shows in-frame clones only, minus some. The sample includes about 110,000 clones, just over 90% seen only once; the top ten take about 0.2%. This material consisted of unstimulated CD4+ T cells sorted from spleen or lymph node cells, taken before transplant. All receptors come from a human donor who was the organ donor for an intestinal transplant.

The chain employs TRBV7-8 and TRBJ2-1, with TRBD2 matching 10 bases. Germline V gene data show CDR1 as SGHVS and CDR2 as FQNEAQ. CDR3 length: 15 amino acids. J lost 4 bases, V lost 5 bases, and 5 bases had no gene match. CDR3: CASSQKLAGYNEQFF. In nucleotides, the CDR3 is TGTGCCAGCAGCCAAAAACTAGCGGGATACAATGAGCAGTTCTTC.

This chain joins TRBV19 and TRBJ2-2, with 7 bases aligning to TRBD1. This CDR3 contains 16 residues. V trimming: 3 bases; J trimming: 4 bases; junction bases outside the gene matches: 8. Germline CDR1 LNHDA, CDR2 SQIVND (reference sequence). In DNA, the CDR3 is TGTGCCAGTAGTATCCCAACAGGGGCGAGCACCGGGGAGCTGTTTTTT. As protein: CASSIPTGASTGELFF. The full variable domain, completed using reference TRBV19 and TRBJ2-2, is DGGITQSPKYLFRKEGQNVTLSCEQNLNHDAMYWYRQDPGQGLRLIYYSQIVNDFQKGDIAEGYSVSREKKESFPLTVTSAQKNPTAFYLCASSIPTGASTGELFFGEGSRLTVL.

The chain combines TRBV6-6 with TRBJ1-5, with unresolved D. This CDR3 spans 11 amino acids. Germline lookup yields CDR1 MNHNY and CDR2 SVGAGI (reference sequence). With 6 bases removed from V and 8 bases from J, the gap between germline ends came to 8 bases. DNA of the CDR3: TGTGCCAGCAGGGGCGGGGAGCCCCAGCATTTT. It codes for CASRGGEPQHF.

The V and J genes are TRBV5-1 and TRBJ1-1, with 7 bases lining up with TRBD1. With 5 bases clipped from V and 0 bases from J, the junction kept 4 bases outside the gene matches. CDR3 length: 14 amino acids. The germline CDR1 and CDR2 sequences are SGHRS and YFSETQ. The CDR3 is CASRGQSMNTEAFF. The CDR3 region has the DNA TGCGCCAGCAGGGGACAGTCTATGAACACTGAAGCTTTCTTT.

The CDR3 is CASSPSWAGGPYNEQFF. DNA of the CDR3: TGTGCCAGCAGTCCTTCATGGGCGGGAGGTCCCTACAATGAGCAGTTCTTC. The genes are TRBV27 and TRBJ2-1; TRBD2 matches 8 bases. CDR1 is MNHEY, CDR2 SMNVEV, per germline (reference sequence). The CDR3 totals 17 residues. Trimming took 5 bases from V and 2 from J; bases not matched to a gene: 11.

The CDR3 sequence is CASSWGGRLTETQYF. CDR3 in DNA: TGTGCCAGCAGCTGGGGCGGTCGCCTGACTGAGACCCAGTACTTC. V usage is TRBV5-5 and J usage is TRBJ2-5; D possibly corresponds to TRBD1 (5 bases). With 3 bases removed from V and 5 bases from J, the gap between germline ends came to 17 bases. The CDR3 totals 15 residues. Germline V gene sequence: CDR1 SGHKS, CDR2 YYEKEE (reference sequence).

This clone was seen more than once but under ten times. DNA for the CDR3: TGTGCCAGCAGTGGGGCTAGTATTGGATCCGGGGAGCTGTTTTTT. Protein product: CASSGASIGSGELFF. The chain combines TRBV6-6 with TRBJ2-2; D is perhaps TRBD1 (5 bases). The CDR3 runs 15 residues. Germline V gene sequence: CDR1 MNHNY, CDR2 SVGAGI (reference sequence). V lost 5 bases and J 6 bases, leaving 16 bases between the germline ends.

The rearrangement uses TRBV6-5 and TRBJ1-5, with a weak D call TRBD1 (5 bases). CDR3 length: 15 amino acids. From germline, CDR1 is MNHEY and CDR2 SVGAGI. The V end was cut by 1 base, the J end by 4 bases, with 11 bases between. The CDR3 loop is CASSYLLTANQPQHF. The CDR3 coding sequence is TGTGCCAGCAGTTACTTACTGACAGCAAATCAGCCCCAGCATTTT.

A remark on this clone: This specimen includes other DNA sequences encoding the same CDR3. V is TRBV9 and J is TRBJ2-3; TRBD2 matches 7 bases. Germline trimming cut 0 bases from V and 6 bases from J; bases unmatched to any gene: 1. Germline values: CDR1 SGDLS, CDR2 YYNGEE. The CDR3 consists of 13 residues. The CDR3 region has the DNA TGTGCCAGCAGCGTAGGGGAGGGGGATACGCAGTATTTT. It is translated as CASSVGEGDTQYF.

V gene TRBV19 combines with J gene TRBJ2-5; 7 bases map to TRBD2. The CDR3 is 11 residues long. The germline CDR1 and CDR2 sequences are LNHDA and SQIVND (reference sequence). CDR3 coding DNA: TGTGCAGCGGGGACGGAAGAGACCCAGTACTTC. It encodes CAAGTEETQYF. The variable domain in full, with the rest retrieved from reference TRBV19 and TRBJ2-5, is DGGITQSPKYLFRKEGQNVTLSCEQNLNHDAMYWYRQDPGQGLRLIYYSQIVNDFQKGDIAEGYSVSREKKESFPLTVTSAQKNPTAFYLCAAGTEETQYFGPGTRLLVL.

This chain uses TRBV11-3 with TRBJ2-5, with D possibly being TRBD2 (5 bases). Per germline, CDR1 SGHNT and CDR2 YENEEA. With 4 bases removed from V and 5 bases from J, the gap between germline ends came to 14 bases. The CDR3 loop spans 14 amino acids. This CDR3 is CASSSAGLAETQYF. The DNA for the CDR3 is TGTGCCAGCAGCTCCGCCGGATTAGCGGAGACCCAGTACTTC.

The chain carries TRBV12-5 and TRBJ2-1; 10 bases are a match to TRBD2. V dropped 2 bases and J dropped 6; count of bases not matched to a gene: 13. This CDR3 spans 18 amino acids. Germline lookup yields CDR1 LGHNT and CDR2 FRNRAP. The CDR3 nucleotides are TGTGCTAGTGGTTTGATTTCCTTACTAGCGGGAAGGGGCAATGAGCAGTTCTTC. Its protein is CASGLISLLAGRGNEQFF.

The rearrangement links TRBV9 to TRBJ2-1, with 7 bases that match TRBD2. The CDR3 extends over 15 amino acids. CDR1 is SGDLS and CDR2 is YYNGEE in the germline V gene. After removal of 0 bases from V and 2 bases from J, the junction contained 2 bases not matched to a gene. CDR3 sequence reads: CASSVAGGTYNEQFF. The CDR3 DNA is TGTGCCAGCAGCGTAGCGGGAGGTACCTACAATGAGCAGTTCTTC.

The rearrangement joins TRBV6-1 to TRBJ2-5; a possible D gene is TRBD1 (6 bases). The CDR3 totals 14 residues. V dropped 7 bases and J dropped 4 bases, with 16 bases sitting between them. Germline CDR1 MNHNS, CDR2 SASEGT. CDR3 in amino acids: CASNPGVLRETQYF. The CDR3, as DNA: TGTGCCAGCAATCCAGGGGTGTTGCGAGAGACCCAGTACTTC.